This T cell receptor (beta chain) was obtained from a study of regulatory T cells. Worth noting for this clone: What it recognizes is unknown.

The germline gives CDR1 MNHEY, CDR2 SMNVEV (reference sequence). CDR3 size: 12 residues. V lost 6 bases, J lost 8 bases, and 5 bases stayed unmatched. Autoimmunity was present in every CD3G-deficient patient, worse in two. Patients, 2 to 39 years old, had expanded memory T-cell proportions. Sorting split CD4+ cells into CD25-high CD127-low Tregs and CD25-low CD127-high conventional T cells. Primers: 52 TRBV forward and 13 TRBJ reverse. TCRdb's table, derived via immunoSEQ multiplex PCR, lists solely in-frame clones and lacks some. The sample has almost 30,000 clones, approximately 90% seen once. Findings and caveats of the study: In CD3G-deficient patients, conventional CD4+ T cells were enriched for hydrophobic CDR3 residues at positions 6 and 7.

Sample: conventional CD4+ T cells sorted from blood. This receptor was taken from a person aged 18-29 years with CD3G deficiency. The chain has TRBV27 and TRBJ1-2; 8 positions agree with TRBD1. The CDR3 region has the DNA TGTGCCAGCAGGGACAGGGAAAGCGGCTACACCTTC. Its translation is CASRDRESGYTF.